Listed below are T cell receptor beta chains from one sample, sequenced in a study of T cells after posttransplantation cyclophosphamide. Assay: immunoSEQ multiplex PCR; the TCRdb copy retains only in-frame clones and omits some. This table holds about 7,200 clones, approximately 84% found once. Sequenced: memory CD4+ T cells sorted from blood. The receptors were gathered from a woman between 50 and 59 years old in good health and a related stem cell transplant donor. Both conserved end residues are part of each CDR3. The D gene is left open where the match is weak. Clone size is stated in some rows and not others, as once, few, many or a class when expanded.

d_call | clone_size | j_call | v_call | cdr3_nt | cdr3_aa
TRBD1 | . | TRBJ2-7 | TRBV27 | TGTGCCAGCAGGCGCGGGACAGGTGCTGTGTACGAGCAGTACTTC | CASRRGTGAVYEQYF
TRBD1 | . | TRBJ1-1 | TRBV19 | TGTGCCAGTAGTACCCAACAGGGGGCGGAGGCTTTCTTT | CASSTQQGAEAFF
TRBD2 | . | TRBJ2-1 | TRBV29-1 | TGCGGAATTAGCGGGTGGAATTACAATGAGCAGTTCTTC | CGISGWNYNEQFF
. | . | TRBJ2-2 | TRBV5-1 | TGCGCCAGTACAGGTTTCTCGAACACCGGGGAGCTGTTTTTT | CASTGFSNTGELFF
TRBD2 | few | TRBJ2-7 | TRBV19 | TGTGCCAGTAGGAGTGGACTAGCGGGAGGACGGTACGAGCAGTACTTC | CASRSGLAGGRYEQYF
. | . | TRBJ1-1 | TRBV7-9 | TGTGCCAGCAGCCGACCACAGGGGAACACTGAAGCTTTCTTT | CASSRPQGNTEAFF
. | once | TRBJ1-2 | TRBV28 | TGTGCCAGCAGTTCCCACCCGGGGGGCTACACCTTC | CASSSHPGGYTF
TRBD1 | . | TRBJ2-3 | TRBV28 | TGTGCCAGCAGTTTATTGGGACAGGGGGCGGCTGGGGATACGCAGTATTTT | CASSLLGQGAAGDTQYF
. | . | TRBJ2-1 | TRBV7-3 | TGTGCCAGCAGCTTAACAGGGAGCAGTGAGCAGTTCTTC | CASSLTGSSEQFF
TRBD2 | . | TRBJ2-1 | TRBV11-2 | TGTGCCAGCAGTTATAGCACCCTCGCGGGACTAGCGGCCAGTGAGTTCTTC | CASSYSTLAGLAASEFF
. | . | TRBJ1-3 | TRBV18 | TGTGCCAGCTCACCACGCGGGGCAGTCTATGGAGGAAACACCATATATTTT | CASSPRGAVYGGNTIYF
. | . | TRBJ1-2 | TRBV6-6 | TGTGCCAGCAGCCGAGGGGGTGCCAACTATGGCTACACCTTC | CASSRGGANYGYTF
TRBD2 | few | TRBJ2-5 | TRBV5-4 | TGTGCCAGCAGGCCTGGACTAGCGGTTGGGGAGACCCAGTACTTC | CASRPGLAVGETQYF
. | . | TRBJ2-5 | TRBV5-8 | TGTGCCAGCAGCCCGCCGCGTGGCGCAGGGAAAGATGAGACCCAGTACTTC | CASSPPRGAGKDETQYF
TRBD2 | . | TRBJ2-1 | TRBV25-1 | TGTGCCAGCAGTGATCCTAGCGGGACTGATGAGCAGTTCTTC | CASSDPSGTDEQFF
. | . | TRBJ2-1 | TRBV7-9 | TGTGCCAGCAGCTTACTCGCGGGTCGAACGTACAATGAGCAGTTCTTC | CASSLLAGRTYNEQFF
TRBD1 | . | TRBJ1-5 | TRBV2 | TGTGCCAGCAGCGAGAGACAGGGTTTACTTCAGCCCCAGCATTTT | CASSERQGLLQPQHF
. | few | TRBJ2-1 | TRBV2 | TGTGCCAGCAGTGAATTAAAGTCGAGCAATGAGCAGTTCTTC | CASSELKSSNEQFF
. | . | TRBJ2-3 | TRBV13 | TGTGCCAGCAGGGGGCCAGGAGATACGCAGTATTTT | CASRGPGDTQYF
. | . | TRBJ2-2 | TRBV21-1 | TGTGCCAGCAGCATCCGGGTGAAGGGGGCCCCCAACACCGGGGAGCTGTTTTTT | CASSIRVKGAPNTGELFF
. | . | TRBJ2-7 | TRBV11-2 | TGTGCCAGCAGCTTAAGGCGGGACCCCTCCTACGAGCAGTACTTC | CASSLRRDPSYEQYF
. | . | TRBJ2-5 | TRBV18 | TGTGCCAGCGCTACAGGCCTACAAGAGACCCAGTACTTC | CASATGLQETQYF
TRBD2 | . | TRBJ2-2 | TRBV27 | TGTGCCAGCCGCCTCGGGGGGAGGGAACTATATGGGGAGCTGTTTTTT | CASRLGGRELYGELFF
. | few | TRBJ1-4 | TRBV28 | TGTGCCAGCAGTTTTTTGTTTGGAACAGGAGCTAATGAAAAACTGTTTTTT | CASSFLFGTGANEKLFF
TRBD1 | . | TRBJ1-5 | TRBV4-1 | TGCGCCAGCAGCCAGGGACAGGGAGGGCCCCAGCATTTT | CASSQGQGGPQHF
. | . | TRBJ2-1 | TRBV9 | TGTGCCAGCAGCGCAAGTCAGGGGTCGATCTACAATGAGCAGTTCTTC | CASSASQGSIYNEQFF
. | once | TRBJ2-1 | TRBV30 | TGTGCCCGTGGGAGAAACAATGAGCAGTTCTTC | CARGRNNEQFF
. | . | TRBJ1-5 | TRBV5-4 | TGTGCCAGCAGCGTTGACCCACAGGTGGATCAGCCCCAGCATTTT | CASSVDPQVDQPQHF
. | . | TRBJ2-2 | TRBV30 | TGTGCCTGGAGCAGGGACACCGGGGAGCTGTTTTTT | CAWSRDTGELFF
TRBD2 | . | TRBJ2-3 | TRBV4-1 | TGCGCCAGCAGCCCGGGACTAGCAGGATCACTTAGCACAGATACGCAGTATTTT | CASSPGLAGSLSTDTQYF
. | . | TRBJ2-3 | TRBV9 | TGTGCCAGCAGCGCCGCCGGTTACGACACAGATACGCAGTATTTT | CASSAAGYDTDTQYF
TRBD1 | . | TRBJ1-2 | TRBV5-4 | TGTGCCAGCAGCAAAGAACAGGGGGCGGCGAACGGCTACACCTTC | CASSKEQGAANGYTF
. | . | TRBJ1-2 | TRBV30 | TGTGCCTGGAGTAAGGTGGGAGACTATGGCTACACCTTC | CAWSKVGDYGYTF
TRBD2 | . | TRBJ2-7 | TRBV6-4 | TGTGCCAGCAGTGCCCCGGGGGGGGGCGTCTACGAGCAGTACTTC | CASSAPGGGVYEQYF
TRBD1 | once | TRBJ2-7 | TRBV29-1 | TGCAGCGCCGAGATAACCGGGACAGGGACCTACGAGCAGTACTTC | CSAEITGTGTYEQYF
. | few | TRBJ1-5 | TRBV2 | TGTGCCAGCAGAAAGAACAGGGCGGATAGCAATCAGCCCCAGCATTTT | CASRKNRADSNQPQHF
TRBD2 | . | TRBJ2-1 | TRBV7-2 | TGTGCCAGCAGCCCCCGGGGGGGGACCCATGAGCAGTTCTTC | CASSPRGGTHEQFF
TRBD2 | . | TRBJ2-2 | TRBV5-1 | TGCGCCAGCAGCCAGCGGGACGCTGGAAACACCGGGGAGCTGTTTTTT | CASSQRDAGNTGELFF
TRBD1 | . | TRBJ1-5 | TRBV7-2 | TGTGCCAGCAGCTTAAGAGGGGGCGATCAGCCCCAGCATTTT | CASSLRGGDQPQHF
. | . | TRBJ2-1 | TRBV19 | TGTGCCAGTAGTCGACTCTCGGGAGTCCCCAATGAGCAGTTCTTC | CASSRLSGVPNEQFF
TRBD2 | . | TRBJ2-7 | TRBV10-3 | TGTGCCATCAGGCCCGGGACTAGCGGGAGCGGTGAGCAGTACTTC | CAIRPGTSGSGEQYF
TRBD1 | . | TRBJ1-2 | TRBV19 | TGTGCCAGTAGTCGACGCGACCGCCGGGACAGCAACTATGGCTACACCTTC | CASSRRDRRDSNYGYTF
. | . | TRBJ1-4 | TRBV6-5 | TGTGCCAGCAGTTACTATGCCCAGTCTAATGAAAAACTGTTTTTT | CASSYYAQSNEKLFF
. | . | TRBJ1-1 | TRBV29-1 | TGCAGCGTTGCTGAGGGAACGAACACTGAAGCTTTCTTT | CSVAEGTNTEAFF
. | once | TRBJ2-1 | TRBV9 | TGTGCCAGCAGCGTAGCGGGGATACAGGGCAATGAGCAGTTCTTC | CASSVAGIQGNEQFF
. | . | TRBJ2-3 | TRBV7-2 | TGTGCCAGCAGCAGTACCGGGGGTTCGGGGGATACGCAGTATTTT | CASSSTGGSGDTQYF
. | once | TRBJ2-1 | TRBV6-5 | TGTGCCAGCAGTTCGCCGACAGGTTCGGGCCTCAATGAGCAGTTCTTC | CASSSPTGSGLNEQFF
. | few | TRBJ1-5 | TRBV6-5 | TGTGCCAGCAGTTATTCGGGGTTATTTGAGCAGCCCCAGCATTTT | CASSYSGLFEQPQHF